This entry lists 5 T cell receptor beta chains sequenced from one sample in a study of T cell changes during pregnancy in multiple sclerosis. Assay: immunoSEQ multiplex PCR; the TCRdb copy retains only in-frame clones and omits some. The sample includes about 85,000 clones, 80% to 95% of them seen just once. The material sequenced was peripheral blood, taken in the first trimester of pregnancy. These receptors all stem from a female donor with multiple sclerosis, enrolled in a pregnancy study.

V is TRBV2 and J is TRBJ2-7, with TRBD1 as a possible D gene (6 bases). The CDR3 spans 13 residues. Germline V gene lookup returns CDR1 SNHLY and CDR2 FYNNEI. The ends were cut back, 5 bases at V and 5 bases at J, with 13 bases in the middle. The CDR3 protein is CASSWTVTNEQYF. The CDR3 coding sequence is TGTGCCAGCAGTTGGACAGTAACTAACGAGCAGTACTTC. The whole variable domain, filled in from reference TRBV2 and TRBJ2-7, reads EPEVTQTPSHQVTQMGQEVILRCVPISNHLYFYWYRQILGQKVEFLVSFYNNEISEKSEIFDDQFSVERPDGSNFTLKIRSTKLEDSAMYFCASSWTVTNEQYFGPGTRLTVT.

V usage is TRBV27 and J usage is TRBJ1-6, with 11 bases lining up with TRBD1. The J segment lost 9 bases and the V segment lost 1 base, leaving 5 bases of the junction unmatched. Germline values: CDR1 MNHEY, CDR2 SMNVEV (reference sequence). The CDR3 length is 16 residues. In DNA, the CDR3 is TGTGCCAGCAGTTTATTCAGAGGACAGGGGGCTTCACCCCTCCACTTT. Translating it yields CASSLFRGQGASPLHF.

CDR3 DNA sequence: TGCGCCAGCAGCCAGAATACCGGGACAGGGAGTGAAAAACTGTTTTTT. Residues: CASSQNTGTGSEKLFF. The genes are TRBV4-3 and TRBJ1-4, with 9 bases lining up with TRBD1. In germline, CDR1 is LGHNA, CDR2 YSLEER. CDR3 length: 16 amino acids. The J segment lost 7 bases and the V segment lost 3 bases, leaving 9 bases of the junction unmatched.

V and J are TRBV27 and TRBJ2-7, with a possible D match to TRBD1 (6 bases). Germline lookup yields CDR1 MNHEY and CDR2 SMNVEV (reference sequence). The CDR3 contains 15 residues. Trimming pared 6 bases from V and 5 bases from J, leaving 20 bases between. CDR3 region: CASSGRSQGPHEQYF. CDR3 sequence (DNA): TGTGCCAGCAGCGGACGATCCCAGGGGCCCCACGAGCAGTACTTC.

The rearrangement joins TRBV9 to TRBJ1-1; no definite D call. The CDR3 runs 14 residues. The ends were cut back, 2 bases at V and 7 bases at J, with 15 bases in the middle. Germline CDR1 and CDR2: SGDLS and YYNGEE. This chain's CDR3 is CASSVLKGGLEAFF. CDR3 bases: TGTGCCAGCAGCGTTTTAAAGGGCGGGCTTGAAGCTTTCTTT.